The 4 T cell receptor beta chains in this list originate from one sample, sequenced in a study of CD8+ T cells in alopecia areata (dated 2018 in TCRdb). Read against the paper, the sample's time point label means: more than 3 weeks on oral tofacitinib. The treatment or condition label, read with the paper, signifies: oral pan-JAK inhibitor, 5-10 mg twice daily. Library generation was performed with the immunoSEQ multiplex PCR assay. RNA was extracted from all samples and reverse transcribed into cDNA, which served as template for TCR sequencing. The source is immuneACCESS, and TCRdb retained only in-frame sequences with V and J called. Part of the clones is not carried over; for the studies checked, unresolved V genes explain less than half of this, and the remainder is unexplained. The sample includes about 190,000 clones, with less than 65% observed a single time. Of the sample, about 4% is held by the ten largest clones.

This specimen was CD4+ T cells sorted from blood, taken at week 4, from a patient treated with tofacitinib. The receptors originated from a human donor with alopecia areata.

This clone was counted only a few times. The CDR3 nucleotides are TGCAGCGTTGAAGACACGGGGGGGCCCAAAAATGAGCAGTTCTTC. This sequence encodes CSVEDTGGPKNEQFF. The chain recombines TRBV29-1 with TRBJ2-1, with 8 bases matching TRBD2. The CDR3 contains 15 residues. Germline CDR1 reads SQVTM; CDR2 reads ANQGSEA. The V and J ends lost 0 bases and 7 bases, in that order; junction bases with no gene match: 8.

The chain carries TRBV7-2 and TRBJ2-7; 9 bases fit TRBD1. Germline-derived CDR1 and CDR2 are SGHTA and FQGNSA. This CDR3 contains 14 residues. With 1 base clipped from V and 2 bases from J, the junction kept 0 bases outside the gene matches. For the CDR3, the DNA is TGTGCCAGCAGCTTAGGGACAGGGGCCTACGAGCAGTACTTC. Translating it yields CASSLGTGAYEQYF. The variable domain in full, with the rest retrieved from reference TRBV7-2 and TRBJ2-7, is GAGVSQSPSNKVTEKGKDVELRCDPISGHTALYWYRQSLGQGLEFLIYFQGNSAPDKSGLPSDRFSAERTGGSVSTLTIQRTQQEDSAVYLCASSLGTGAYEQYFGPGTRLTVT.

This rearrangement joins TRBV18 to TRBJ2-7; TRBD1 matches 8 bases. V trimming: 0 bases; J trimming: 3 bases; junction bases outside the gene matches: 4. CDR1 is KGHSH, CDR2 LQKENI, per germline. The CDR3 extends over 15 amino acids. Here the CDR3 reads CASSPPAGGGYEQYF. The CDR3 bases are TGTGCCAGCTCACCACCGGCAGGGGGCGGCTACGAGCAGTACTTC. Based on the CDR3 plus reference TRBV18 and TRBJ2-7, the full variable domain is NAGVMQNPRHLVRRRGQEARLRCSPMKGHSHVYWYRQLPEEGLKFMVYLQKENIIDESGMPKERFSAEFPKEGPSILRIQQVVRGDSAAYFCASSPPAGGGYEQYFGPGTRLTVT.

This clone was recorded once. This rearrangement joins TRBV19 to TRBJ2-3, with D perhaps TRBD1 or TRBD2 (5 bases each). V was cut by 5 bases and J by 1 base, with 7 bases left in between. Germline CDR1 reads LNHDA; CDR2 reads SQIVND (reference sequence). The CDR3 extends over 13 amino acids. CDR3 region: CASSVGGTDTQYF. DNA for the CDR3: TGTGCCAGTAGTGTGGGGGGCACAGATACGCAGTATTTT.